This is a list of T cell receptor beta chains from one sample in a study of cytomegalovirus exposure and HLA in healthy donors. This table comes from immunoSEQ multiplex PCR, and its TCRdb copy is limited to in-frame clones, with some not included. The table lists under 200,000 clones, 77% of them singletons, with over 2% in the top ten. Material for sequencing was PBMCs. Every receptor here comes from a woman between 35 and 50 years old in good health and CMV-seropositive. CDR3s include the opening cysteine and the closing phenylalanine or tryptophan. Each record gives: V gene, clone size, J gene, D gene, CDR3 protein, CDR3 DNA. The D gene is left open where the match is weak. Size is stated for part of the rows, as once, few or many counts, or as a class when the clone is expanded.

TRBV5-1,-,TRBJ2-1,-,CASSRVPGGGYNEQFF,TGCGCCAGCAGCCGGGTGCCGGGGGGCGGGTACAATGAGCAGTTCTTC
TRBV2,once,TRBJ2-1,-,CASTVQRNEQFF,TGTGCCAGCACCGTTCAGCGTAATGAGCAGTTCTTC
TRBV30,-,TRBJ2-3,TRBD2,CAWSEGSGRSDTQYF,TGTGCCTGGAGTGAAGGTAGCGGGAGGTCAGATACGCAGTATTTT
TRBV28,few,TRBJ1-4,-,CASTQGREKLFF,TGTGCCAGCACCCAGGGAAGGGAAAAACTGTTTTTT
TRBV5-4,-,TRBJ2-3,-,CASSLDTSSTDTQYF,TGTGCCAGCAGCTTGGACACCTCTAGCACAGATACGCAGTATTTT
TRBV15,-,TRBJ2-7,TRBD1,CATSIIMGQGYEQYF,TGTGCCACCAGCATCATAATGGGACAGGGCTACGAGCAGTACTTC
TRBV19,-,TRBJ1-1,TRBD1,CASIPPDRGKEAFF,TGTGCCAGTATTCCCCCGGACAGGGGGAAAGAAGCTTTCTTT
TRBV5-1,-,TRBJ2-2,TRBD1,CASSSRDSPSTGELFF,TGCGCCAGCAGCTCCCGGGACAGCCCATCCACCGGGGAGCTGTTTTTT
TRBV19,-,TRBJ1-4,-,CASSLTAYNEKLFF,TGTGCCAGTAGTTTGACAGCCTATAATGAAAAACTGTTTTTT
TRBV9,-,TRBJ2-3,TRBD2,CASSLYTSGESYTQYF,TGTGCCAGCAGCCTATATACTAGCGGGGAGTCTTATACGCAGTATTTT
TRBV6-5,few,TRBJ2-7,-,CASSYGQTSYEQYF,TGTGCCAGCAGTTACGGACAGACCTCCTACGAGCAGTACTTC
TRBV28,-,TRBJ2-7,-,CASSPVSPYEQYF,TGTGCCAGCAGCCCCGTATCCCCCTACGAGCAGTACTTC
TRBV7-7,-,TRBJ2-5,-,CASSLNNRAQETQYF,TGTGCCAGCAGCTTAAATAACAGAGCCCAAGAGACCCAGTACTTC